The rows below give T cell receptor beta chains drawn from one sample of a study of human T cells and chemical hapten exposure. Via MiXCR, TCRdb re-called the RACE reads, giving one row per CDR3 protein. The data hold over 35,000 distinct CDR3 sequences, with under 4.5% observed a single time. The specimen was whole blood, collected in connection with sensitization to the hapten diphenylcyclopropenone (DPC). The origin of the receptors is a man aged 45 to 65 with alopecia areata. Some clones in this sample may be carry-over from other donors' samples. Each CDR3 is given with its conserved first and last residue. Each record gives: D gene, clone size, V gene, J gene, CDR3 protein, CDR3 DNA. The D gene is left open where the match is weak. Rows may omit the clone size; those that give it use once, few, many or a size class.

d_call: .; clone_size: many; v_call: TRBV5-1; j_call: TRBJ1-1; cdr3_aa: CASSLMGSDTEAFF; cdr3_nt: TGCGCCAGCAGCTTGATGGGGTCGGACACTGAAGCTTTCTTT
d_call: TRBD1; clone_size: few; v_call: TRBV20-1; j_call: TRBJ1-1; cdr3_aa: CSARDPGQGNTEAFF; cdr3_nt: TGCAGTGCTAGAGATCCGGGACAGGGGAACACTGAAGCTTTCTTT
d_call: .; clone_size: many; v_call: TRBV6-1; j_call: TRBJ2-7; cdr3_aa: CASSESIGYSDEQYF; cdr3_nt: TGTGCCAGCAGTGAATCTATCGGGTACAGTGACGAGCAGTACTTC
d_call: .; clone_size: many; v_call: TRBV12-3/TRBV12-4; j_call: TRBJ2-6; cdr3_aa: CASSNGGTGANVLTF; cdr3_nt: TGTGCCAGCAGTAATGGGGGAACTGGGGCCAACGTCCTGACTTTC
d_call: .; clone_size: many; v_call: TRBV4-1; j_call: TRBJ2-1; cdr3_aa: CASSQPLARNEQFF; cdr3_nt: TGCGCCAGCAGCCAGCCCCTTGCGAGGAATGAGCAGTTCTTC
d_call: TRBD2; clone_size: many; v_call: TRBV3-1; j_call: TRBJ2-7; cdr3_aa: CASSAGGYEQYF; cdr3_nt: TGTGCCAGCAGCGCCGGGGGGTACGAGCAGTACTTC
d_call: TRBD2; clone_size: many; v_call: TRBV27; j_call: TRBJ2-3; cdr3_aa: CASRADPSGRPTDTQYF; cdr3_nt: TGTGCCAGCAGGGCCGACCCTAGCGGGAGGCCCACAGATACGCAGTATTTT
d_call: .; clone_size: .; v_call: TRBV6-2/TRBV6-3; j_call: TRBJ1-1; cdr3_aa: CASRLTQESLNTEAFF; cdr3_nt: TGTGCCAGCAGGCTCACACAGGAGTCGCTGAACACTGAAGCTTTCTTT
d_call: TRBD2; clone_size: many; v_call: TRBV11-2; j_call: TRBJ2-3; cdr3_aa: CASSLPSGRSATQYF; cdr3_nt: TGTGCCAGCAGCTTACCTAGCGGGAGATCGGCTACGCAGTATTTT
d_call: TRBD2; clone_size: .; v_call: TRBV4-1; j_call: TRBJ2-5; cdr3_aa: CASSQDPTGGRIQETQYF; cdr3_nt: TGCGCCAGCAGCCAAGATCCTACTGGCGGGAGAATTCAAGAGACCCAGTACTTC
d_call: TRBD2; clone_size: many; v_call: TRBV24-1; j_call: TRBJ2-1; cdr3_aa: CATTSSGAYNEQFF; cdr3_nt: TGTGCCACCACCTCTAGCGGCGCCTACAATGAGCAGTTCTTC
d_call: TRBD1; clone_size: many; v_call: TRBV28; j_call: TRBJ2-5; cdr3_aa: CASDREETQYF; cdr3_nt: TGTGCCAGTGACAGGGAAGAGACCCAGTACTTC
d_call: .; clone_size: few; v_call: TRBV19; j_call: TRBJ2-2; cdr3_aa: CASSIHRNTGELFF; cdr3_nt: TGTGCCAGTAGTATCCACAGGAACACCGGGGAGCTGTTTTTT
d_call: .; clone_size: many; v_call: TRBV20-1; j_call: TRBJ2-2; cdr3_aa: CSARQGNTGELFF; cdr3_nt: TGCAGTGCTAGACAGGGTAACACCGGGGAGCTGTTTTTT
d_call: TRBD2; clone_size: many; v_call: TRBV29-1; j_call: TRBJ2-3; cdr3_aa: CSVVASGLAGGPSTDTQYF; cdr3_nt: TGCAGCGTTGTAGCGTCGGGACTAGCGGGAGGGCCTAGCACAGATACGCAGTATTTT
d_call: .; clone_size: few; v_call: TRBV29-1; j_call: TRBJ2-5; cdr3_aa: CSVSPLRDGQETQYF; cdr3_nt: TGCAGCGTTTCCCCCCTCCGGGACGGACAAGAGACCCAGTACTTC
d_call: TRBD1; clone_size: many; v_call: TRBV4-2; j_call: TRBJ2-7; cdr3_aa: CASSQITGTGSYEQYF; cdr3_nt: TGTGCCAGCAGCCAGATCACCGGGACAGGGTCCTACGAGCAGTACTTC
d_call: .; clone_size: few; v_call: TRBV28; j_call: TRBJ1-1; cdr3_aa: CASRAGYTEAFF; cdr3_nt: TGTGCCAGCCGTGCGGGGTACACTGAAGCTTTCTTT
d_call: .; clone_size: many; v_call: TRBV5-1; j_call: TRBJ2-5; cdr3_aa: CASRVDSSQETQYF; cdr3_nt: TGCGCCAGCAGGGTGGACAGTAGCCAAGAGACCCAGTACTTC
d_call: TRBD1; clone_size: many; v_call: TRBV28; j_call: TRBJ2-7; cdr3_aa: CASSTLRGTVYEQYF; cdr3_nt: TGTGCCAGCAGTACGCTCAGGGGGACGGTCTACGAGCAGTACTTC